The 9 T cell receptor beta chains reported below all come from one sample, sequenced in a study of Graves' ophthalmopathy and Graves' hyperthyroidism. From RNA, the CDR3 regions of TCR beta chains were amplified and sequenced. HTBI-primed first-round RT-PCR preceded second-round multiplex PCR. TCRdb re-called the multiplex PCR reads through MiXCR, storing one row per CDR3 protein. The table includes 350,000 to 400,000 distinct CDR3 sequences, around 17% detected once. The sequencing input was peripheral blood. The receptors were gathered from a woman younger than 35 with Graves' ophthalmopathy.

The sample holds many counts of this clonotype. The rearrangement links TRBV20-1 to TRBJ2-7, with a weak D call TRBD1 (7 bases). The CDR3 runs to 14 residues. CDR1 and CDR2 from the germline V gene are DFQATT and SNEGSKA (reference sequence). V was pared by 3 bases and J by 5 bases, with 17 bases between. The CDR3 region is CSASRRGPKDEQYF. The CDR3 DNA is TGCAGTGCTAGTAGGAGGGGGCCAAAGGACGAGCAGTACTTC.

This clonotype came up many times. The rearrangement joins TRBV19 to TRBJ1-5; no reliable D call. The V end lost 1 base, the J end lost 4 bases, and 8 bases lay between the germline ends. The CDR3 loop spans 14 amino acids. Germline V lookup: CDR1 LNHDA, CDR2 SQIVND (reference sequence). In DNA form, the CDR3 reads TGTGCCAGTAGTATAGCGGCAGCAAATCAGCCCCAGCATTTT. Translating gives CASSIAAANQPQHF.

There are many counts of this clonotype. This chain joins TRBV6-2 or TRBV6-3 and TRBJ2-2; D remains ambiguous. The length of the CDR3 is 13 residues. Germline CDR1 is MNHEY and CDR2 is SVGEGT. The V end lost 5 bases, the J end lost 7 bases, and 11 bases lay between the germline ends. The CDR3 loop is CASSPVEVGELFF. CDR3 in DNA: TGTGCCAGCAGTCCCGTCGAGGTCGGGGAGCTGTTTTTT.

This clonotype was found many times. The chain joins TRBV20-1 to TRBJ2-7; no clear D gene. The CDR3 has 12 residues. With 5 bases removed from V and 7 bases from J, the gap between germline ends came to 15 bases. Germline lookup yields CDR1 DFQATT and CDR2 SNEGSKA (reference sequence). This CDR3 reads CSAGPWGREQYF. CDR3 bases: TGCAGTGCTGGGCCATGGGGTCGAGAGCAGTACTTC.

This chain joins TRBV28 and TRBJ2-2, with D hard to call. Germline V gives CDR1 MDHEN, CDR2 SYDVKM. This CDR3 region has 15 residues. V was clipped by 6 bases and J by 0 bases, with 11 bases between them. The CDR3 coding sequence is TGTGCCAGCAGAGACACACTCACGAACACCGGGGAGCTGTTTTTT. This translates into CASRDTLTNTGELFF.

This chain joins TRBV6-2 or TRBV6-3 and TRBJ1-2, with a weak D call TRBD1 (6 bases). The germline gives CDR1 MNHEY, CDR2 SVGEGT. V was clipped by 2 bases and J by 2 bases, with 12 bases between them. The CDR3 runs 15 residues. This CDR3 is CASSYRPDSNYGYTF. CDR3 in DNA: TGTGCCAGCAGTTACCGACCGGACAGCAACTATGGCTACACCTTC.

This clonotype was detected many times. As DNA, the CDR3 is TGTGCCAGCAGTCCCATCGGGGGCAAAGGCAATCAGCCCCAGCATTTT. Its translation is CASSPIGGKGNQPQHF. This sequence joins TRBV27 and TRBJ1-5; possibly TRBD1 for D (6 bases). This CDR3 is built from 16 residues. The V end lost 5 bases, the J end lost 2 bases, and 16 bases lay between the germline ends. The germline gives CDR1 MNHEY, CDR2 SMNVEV (reference sequence).

The table lists this clonotype with many counts. The chain joins TRBV11-2 to TRBJ2-7; 11 nucleotides agree with TRBD1. Germline CDR1 and CDR2: SGHAT and FQNNGV. The CDR3 contains 14 residues. The V and J ends lost 8 bases and 2 bases, in that order; junction bases with no gene match: 5. CDR3 DNA sequence: TGTGCCAGCGGGACGGGACAGGGGGCCTACGAGCAGTACTTC. Translating gives CASGTGQGAYEQYF. Full variable domain (missing parts from reference TRBV11-2 and TRBJ2-7): EAGVAQSPRYKIIEKRQSVAFWCNPISGHATLYWYQQILGQGPKLLIQFQNNGVVDDSQLPKDRFSAERLKGVDSTLKIQPAKLEDSAVYLCASGTGQGAYEQYFGPGTRLTVT.

This clonotype was detected many times. The chain employs TRBV6-1 and TRBJ2-7, with TRBD2 matching over 13 bases. CDR1 is MNHNS and CDR2 is SASEGT in the germline V gene. V shed 8 bases and J 2 bases; nucleotides not matched to a gene: 3. The CDR3 length is 14 residues. The CDR3 DNA reads as TGTGCCAGCCGTGGACTAGCGGGGGCCTACGAGCAGTACTTC. The encoded protein is CASRGLAGAYEQYF.